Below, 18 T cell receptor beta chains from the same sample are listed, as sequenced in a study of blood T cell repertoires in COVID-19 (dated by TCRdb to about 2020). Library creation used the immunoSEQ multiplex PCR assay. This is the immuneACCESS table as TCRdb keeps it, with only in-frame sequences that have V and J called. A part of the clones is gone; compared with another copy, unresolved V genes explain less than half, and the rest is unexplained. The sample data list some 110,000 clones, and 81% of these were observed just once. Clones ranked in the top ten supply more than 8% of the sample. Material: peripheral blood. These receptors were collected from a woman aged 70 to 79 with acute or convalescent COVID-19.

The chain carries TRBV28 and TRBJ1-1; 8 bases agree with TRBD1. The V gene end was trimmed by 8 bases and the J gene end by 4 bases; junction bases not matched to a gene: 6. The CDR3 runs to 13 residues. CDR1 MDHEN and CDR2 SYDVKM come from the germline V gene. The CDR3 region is CASGYRGGTEAFF. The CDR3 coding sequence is TGTGCCAGCGGATACAGGGGGGGCACTGAAGCTTTCTTT.

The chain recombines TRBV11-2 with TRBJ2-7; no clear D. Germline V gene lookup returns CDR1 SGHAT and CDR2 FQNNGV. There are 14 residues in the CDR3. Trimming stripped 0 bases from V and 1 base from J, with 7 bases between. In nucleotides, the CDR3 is TGTGCCAGCAGCTTAGACAGACTTTCCTACGAGCAGTACTTC. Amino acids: CASSLDRLSYEQYF.

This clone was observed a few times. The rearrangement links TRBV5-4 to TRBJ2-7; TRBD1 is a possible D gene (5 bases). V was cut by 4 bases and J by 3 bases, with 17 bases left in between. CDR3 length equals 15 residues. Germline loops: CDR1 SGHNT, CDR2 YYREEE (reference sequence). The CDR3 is CASSAQGRAYYEQYF. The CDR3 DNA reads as TGTGCCAGCAGCGCGCAGGGCAGAGCCTACTACGAGCAGTACTTC.

Here the CDR3 DNA reads TGTGCCAGCAGCTTGTCAAGAGGTGACTGGTATGGCTACACCTTC. It encodes CASSLSRGDWYGYTF. J is TRBJ1-2 and V is TRBV5-8; D unresolved. Germline V gene lookup returns CDR1 SGHTS and CDR2 YDEGEE. There are 15 residues in the CDR3. V lost 1 base to trimming and J lost 5 bases, with 15 bases between them.

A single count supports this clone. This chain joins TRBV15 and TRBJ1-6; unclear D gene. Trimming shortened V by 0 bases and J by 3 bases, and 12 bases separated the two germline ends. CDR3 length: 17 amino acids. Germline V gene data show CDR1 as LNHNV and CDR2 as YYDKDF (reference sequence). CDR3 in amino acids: CATSRDNGVLYNSPLHF. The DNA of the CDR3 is TGTGCCACCAGCAGAGATAACGGAGTACTCTATAATTCACCCCTCCACTTT.

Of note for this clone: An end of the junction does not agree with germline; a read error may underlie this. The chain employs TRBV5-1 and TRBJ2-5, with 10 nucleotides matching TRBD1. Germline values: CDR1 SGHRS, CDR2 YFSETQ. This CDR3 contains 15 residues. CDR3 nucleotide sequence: TGCGCCAGCAGCCCCGGGGGGACAGGGGAAGAGACCCGGTACTTC. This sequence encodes CASSPGGTGEETRYF.

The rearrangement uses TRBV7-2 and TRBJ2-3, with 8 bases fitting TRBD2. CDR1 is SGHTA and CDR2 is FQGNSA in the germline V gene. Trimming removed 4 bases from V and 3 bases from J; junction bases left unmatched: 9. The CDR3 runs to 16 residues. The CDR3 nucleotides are TGTGCCAGCAGCTCTCAACCTAGCGGGTCAACAGATACGCAGTATTTT. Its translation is CASSSQPSGSTDTQYF.

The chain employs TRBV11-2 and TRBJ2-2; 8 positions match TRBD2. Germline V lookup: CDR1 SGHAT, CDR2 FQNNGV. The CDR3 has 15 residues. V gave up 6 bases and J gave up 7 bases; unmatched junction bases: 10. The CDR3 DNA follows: TGTGCCAGCAGTAAGGGACTAGTAGGAGGCGGGGAGCTGTTTTTT. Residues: CASSKGLVGGGELFF. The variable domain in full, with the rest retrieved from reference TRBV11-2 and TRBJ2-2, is EAGVAQSPRYKIIEKRQSVAFWCNPISGHATLYWYQQILGQGPKLLIQFQNNGVVDDSQLPKDRFSAERLKGVDSTLKIQPAKLEDSAVYLCASSKGLVGGGELFFGEGSRLTVL.

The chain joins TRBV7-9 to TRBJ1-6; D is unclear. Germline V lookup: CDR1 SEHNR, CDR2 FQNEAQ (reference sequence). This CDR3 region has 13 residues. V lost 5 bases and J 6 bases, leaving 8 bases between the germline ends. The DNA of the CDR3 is TGTGCCAGCAGCCCCCGTATTAATTCACCCCTCCACTTT. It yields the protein CASSPRINSPLHF. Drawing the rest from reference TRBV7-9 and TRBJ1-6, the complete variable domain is DTGVSQNPRHKITKRGQNVTFRCDPISEHNRLYWYRQTLGQGPEFLTYFQNEAQLEKSRLLSDRFSAERPKGSFSTLEIQRTEQGDSAMYLCASSPRINSPLHFGNGTRLTVT.

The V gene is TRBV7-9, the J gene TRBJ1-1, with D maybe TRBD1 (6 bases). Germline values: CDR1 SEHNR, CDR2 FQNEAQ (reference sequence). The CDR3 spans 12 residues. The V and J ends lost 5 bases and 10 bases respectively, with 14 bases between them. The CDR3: CASSTHRVGAFF. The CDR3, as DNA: TGTGCCAGCAGCACCCACAGGGTGGGAGCTTTCTTT.

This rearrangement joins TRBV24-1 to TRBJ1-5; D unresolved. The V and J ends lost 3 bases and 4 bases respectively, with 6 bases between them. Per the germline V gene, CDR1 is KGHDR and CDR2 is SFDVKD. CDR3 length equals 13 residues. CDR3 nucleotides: TGTGCCACCAGTGATCACGGGAATCAGCCCCAGCATTTT. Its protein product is CATSDHGNQPQHF.

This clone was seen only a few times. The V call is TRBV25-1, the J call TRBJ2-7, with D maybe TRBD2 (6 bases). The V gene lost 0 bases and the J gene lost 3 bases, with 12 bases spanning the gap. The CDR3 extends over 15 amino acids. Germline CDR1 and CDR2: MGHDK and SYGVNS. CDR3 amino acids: CASSEYGSPIYEQYF. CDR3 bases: TGTGCCAGCAGTGAATACGGGAGCCCGATCTACGAGCAGTACTTC.

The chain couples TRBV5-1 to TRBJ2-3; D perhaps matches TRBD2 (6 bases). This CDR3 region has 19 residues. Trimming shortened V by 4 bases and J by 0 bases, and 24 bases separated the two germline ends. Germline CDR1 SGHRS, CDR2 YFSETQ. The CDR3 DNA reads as TGCGCCAGCAGCCTATCCGGGACGGCGGGAATTGGGAGCACAGATACGCAGTATTTT. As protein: CASSLSGTAGIGSTDTQYF. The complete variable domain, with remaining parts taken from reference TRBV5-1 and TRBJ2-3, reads KAGVTQTPRYLIKTRGQQVTLSCSPISGHRSVSWYQQTPGQGLQFLFEYFSETQRNKGNFPGRFSGRQFSNSRSEMNVSTLELGDSALYLCASSLSGTAGIGSTDTQYFGPGTRLTVL.

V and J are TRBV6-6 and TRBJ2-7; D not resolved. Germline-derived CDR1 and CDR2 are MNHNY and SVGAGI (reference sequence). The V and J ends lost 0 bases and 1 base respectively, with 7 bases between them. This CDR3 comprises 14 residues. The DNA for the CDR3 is TGTGCCAGCAGTTACTCGATACAGTCCTACGAGCAGTACTTC. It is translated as CASSYSIQSYEQYF.

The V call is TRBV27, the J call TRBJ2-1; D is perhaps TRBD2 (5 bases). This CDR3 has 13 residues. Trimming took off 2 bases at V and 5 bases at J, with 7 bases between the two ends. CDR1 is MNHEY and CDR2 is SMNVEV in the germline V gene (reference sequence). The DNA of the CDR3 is TGTGCCAGCAGTTTAAGGACTCACAATGAGCAGTTCTTC. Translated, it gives CASSLRTHNEQFF.

Here the CDR3 DNA reads TGTGCCTGGAGTGTAGAGGGCAAAGGGGGCTATGGCTACACCTTC. The encoded protein is CAWSVEGKGGYGYTF. The chain is built from TRBV30 and TRBJ1-2; D possibly corresponds to TRBD1 (6 bases). V lost 0 bases, J lost 4 bases, and 15 bases lay in between. Germline V gives CDR1 GTSNPN, CDR2 SVGIG (reference sequence). This CDR3 has 15 residues.

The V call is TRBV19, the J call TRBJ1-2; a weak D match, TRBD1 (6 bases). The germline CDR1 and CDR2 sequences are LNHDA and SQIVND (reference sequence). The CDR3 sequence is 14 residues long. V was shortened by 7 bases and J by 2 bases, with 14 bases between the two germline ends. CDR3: CASTLLGQNYGYTF. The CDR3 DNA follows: TGTGCCAGTACCCTCCTCGGACAGAACTATGGCTACACCTTC. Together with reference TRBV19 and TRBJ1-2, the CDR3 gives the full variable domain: DGGITQSPKYLFRKEGQNVTLSCEQNLNHDAMYWYRQDPGQGLRLIYYSQIVNDFQKGDIAEGYSVSREKKESFPLTVTSAQKNPTAFYLCASTLLGQNYGYTFGSGTRLTVV.

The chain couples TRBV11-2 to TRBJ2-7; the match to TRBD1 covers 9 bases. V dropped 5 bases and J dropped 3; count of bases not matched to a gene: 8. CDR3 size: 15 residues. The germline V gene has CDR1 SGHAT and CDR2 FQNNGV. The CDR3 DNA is TGTGCCAGCAGCCGCACAGGGGGCAAAAACTACGAGCAGTACTTC. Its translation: CASSRTGGKNYEQYF. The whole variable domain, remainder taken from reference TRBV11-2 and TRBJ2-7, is EAGVAQSPRYKIIEKRQSVAFWCNPISGHATLYWYQQILGQGPKLLIQFQNNGVVDDSQLPKDRFSAERLKGVDSTLKIQPAKLEDSAVYLCASSRTGGKNYEQYFGPGTRLTVT.